The rows below give T cell receptor beta chains drawn from one sample of a study of blood T cells in healthy people across ages. TCRdb fed the 5' RACE reads into MiXCR, producing one record per CDR3 protein. The sample yields roughly 680,000 distinct CDR3 sequences, around 21% seen once. The sample consisted of blood. The receptors originated from a man in his 70s in good health. CDR3s include the opening cysteine and the closing phenylalanine or tryptophan. A D gene is named only where the DNA matches it firmly. The size field is filled for only some rows; it gives once, few, many or a size class.

j_call d_call clone_size v_call cdr3_aa cdr3_nt
TRBJ2-2 - - TRBV5-1 CASSRDPGTTGELFF TGCGCCAGCAGCCGCGACCCAGGGACCACCGGGGAGCTGTTTTTT
TRBJ2-3 - few TRBV5-5 CASSLNGALDLSTDTQYF TGTGCCAGCAGCTTGAACGGAGCCCTAGACCTTAGCACAGATACGCAGTATTTT
TRBJ2-3 - few TRBV28 CASSPTGRKDTQYF TGTGCCAGCTCACCGACAGGGAGGAAAGATACGCAGTATTTT
TRBJ2-5 - - TRBV2 CASSGGIETQYF TGTGCCAGCAGTGGCGGGATAGAGACCCAGTACTTC
TRBJ2-7 - many TRBV7-2 CASNLGGNEQYF TGTGCCAGCAATCTAGGGGGAAACGAGCAGTACTTC
TRBJ2-5 - few TRBV12-3/TRBV12-4 CASSFLSLETQYF TGTGCCAGCAGTTTTCTCAGTTTAGAGACCCAGTACTTC
TRBJ2-4 - - TRBV18 CASLPPSETNIQYF TGTGCCAGCTTACCACCGTCAGAAACAAACATTCAGTACTTC
TRBJ2-7 TRBD2 few TRBV6-2/TRBV6-3 CASSYPARGSQPEQYF TGTGCCAGCAGTTACCCAGCACGCGGGAGTCAACCCGAGCAGTACTTC
TRBJ1-6 - - TRBV28 CATQKGYVLGSLHF TGTGCCACCCAGAAGGGGTACGTCTTAGGATCCCTCCACTTT
TRBJ2-3 TRBD2 few TRBV7-3 CASSEGLGNTDTQYF TGTGCCAGCAGCGAGGGACTAGGCAACACAGATACGCAGTATTTT
TRBJ2-3 - - TRBV3-1 CASSKRTVSTDTQYF TGTGCCAGCAGCAAACGGACAGTTAGCACAGATACGCAGTATTTT
TRBJ2-2 - - TRBV9 CASSVDGGNAGELFF TGTGCCAGCAGCGTAGATGGTGGGAACGCCGGGGAGCTGTTTTTT
TRBJ2-1 TRBD2 few TRBV20-1 CSAAGLAGPYNEQFF TGCAGTGCTGCGGGACTAGCGGGCCCCTACAATGAGCAGTTCTTC
TRBJ1-1 - few TRBV29-1 CSVGATEAFF TGCAGCGTGGGGGCCACTGAAGCTTTCTTT